This T cell receptor (beta chain) was captured in a study of T cell repertoires in cytomegalovirus infection. At the level of the study: Well-studied HLA-B-restricted CMV epitopes were used in the study alongside recently identified HLA-C-restricted ones. TCR beta signatures that were public indicated CMV infection and matching HLA type.

V was pared by 3 bases and J by 8 bases, with 7 bases between. Germline V gene sequence: CDR1 GTSNPN, CDR2 SVGIG (reference sequence). This CDR3 contains 10 residues. As to this clonotype: Antigen: not known.

TCRdb itself ran the reads through MiXCR, one entry per CDR3 protein. The top ten hold about an eighth of the sample, which has 300,000 or so distinct CDR3 sequences, around a quarter seen once. Overall study findings and caveats: The ex vivo response was dominated by HLA-C-restricted CMV-specific TCR beta clonotypes. Based on cumulative public TCR beta family frequency, carriers of CMV plus the relevant HLA were identified.

The input for sequencing was cultured PBMCs, taken from culture after CMV antigen stimulation. This sequence was found in a human donor in good health (CMV status not recorded). Some clones in this sample may be carry-over from other donors' samples. J is TRBJ1-1 and V is TRBV30; no clear D gene. The DNA of the CDR3 is TGTGCCTGGAGCCCCGTGGAAGCTTTCTTT. Translating gives CAWSPVEAFF.